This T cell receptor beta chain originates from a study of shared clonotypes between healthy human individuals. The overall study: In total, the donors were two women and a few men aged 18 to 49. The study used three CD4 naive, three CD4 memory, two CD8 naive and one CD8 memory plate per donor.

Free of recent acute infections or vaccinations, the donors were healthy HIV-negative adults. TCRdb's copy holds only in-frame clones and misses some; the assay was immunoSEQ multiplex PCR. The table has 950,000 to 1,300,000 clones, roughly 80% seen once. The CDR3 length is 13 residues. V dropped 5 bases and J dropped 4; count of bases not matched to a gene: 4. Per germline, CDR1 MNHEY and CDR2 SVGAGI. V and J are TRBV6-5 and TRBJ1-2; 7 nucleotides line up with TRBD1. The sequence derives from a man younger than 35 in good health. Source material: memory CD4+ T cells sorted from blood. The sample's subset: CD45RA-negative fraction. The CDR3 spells CASSGGTAYGYTF. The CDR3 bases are TGTGCCAGCAGTGGGGGGACAGCCTATGGCTACACCTTC.